The 21 T cell receptor beta chains in this list originate from one sample, sequenced in a study of radiation and T cells in renal cell carcinoma. The repertoire was sequenced with immunoSEQ multiplex PCR; TCRdb's copy has only in-frame clones and lacks some. The repertoire holds some 130,000 clones, with 85% to 90% as singletons. Noted time point: blood 2 weeks post-SBRT. Treatment defined: 15 Gy SBRT to primary tumor, nephrectomy 4 weeks later. This sample comprised blood, obtained from a patient whose treatment included radiotherapy and nephrectomy. Source of these receptors: a woman in her 70s with renal cell carcinoma.

This chain uses TRBV6-6 with TRBJ2-6; maybe TRBD1 (6 bases). Trimming stripped 10 bases from V and 0 bases from J, with 16 bases between. The CDR3 runs to 16 residues. Looked up from germline, CDR1 is MNHNY and CDR2 is SVGAGI (reference sequence). The DNA of the CDR3 is TGTGCCATTCTGGACAGCACTTTCTCTGGGGCCAACGTCCTGACTTTC. Its protein is CAILDSTFSGANVLTF.

Here the CDR3 reads CASTGDRDSPLHF. CDR3 nucleotide sequence: TGTGCCAGCACGGGGGACAGGGATTCACCCCTCCACTTT. The chain recombines TRBV27 with TRBJ1-6; 9 bases line up with TRBD1. Germline CDR1 and CDR2: MNHEY and SMNVEV (reference sequence). The CDR3 is 13 residues long. Losses at the gene ends were 7 bases for V and 8 bases for J; bases not matched to a gene: 3.

The rearrangement uses TRBV7-2 and TRBJ2-5; TRBD2 aligns across 7 bases. This CDR3 has 15 amino acids. Germline CDR1 and CDR2: SGHTA and FQGNSA. The junction had 10 bases not matched to a gene; V was cut back by 5 bases and J by 4 bases. The CDR3 spells CASSRDGRTAETQYF. The CDR3 DNA reads as TGTGCCAGCAGCCGCGACGGGAGGACGGCAGAGACCCAGTACTTC.

In nucleotides, the CDR3 is TGTGCCAGTAACGACGGGACCCGCACAGATACGCAGTATTTT. This translates into CASNDGTRTDTQYF. This chain connects TRBV19 to TRBJ2-3, with D perhaps given as TRBD1 or TRBD2 (5 bases each). This CDR3 region has 14 residues. Trimming left V 7 bases short and J 1 base short, with 12 bases between. Germline assignment: CDR1 LNHDA and CDR2 SQIVND (reference sequence).

This CDR3 reads CAISTGQGHMNTEAFF. The CDR3 DNA is TGTGCCATCAGCACCGGACAGGGCCACATGAACACTGAAGCTTTCTTT. The rearrangement links TRBV10-3 to TRBJ1-1, with TRBD1 matching 8 bases. This CDR3 is 16 amino acids long. The germline V gene encodes CDR1 ENHRY and CDR2 SYGVKD. After removal of 6 bases from V and 0 bases from J, the junction contained 9 bases not matched to a gene.

V usage is TRBV29-1 and J usage is TRBJ2-1; maybe TRBD1 (6 bases). This CDR3 comprises 12 residues. Trimming removed 8 bases from V and 3 bases from J, with 11 bases in between. Germline CDR1 reads SQVTM; CDR2 reads ANQGSEA. In nucleotides, the CDR3 is TGCAGCTTGGCGGACAGCTACAATGAGCAGTTCTTC. Translation gives CSLADSYNEQFF.

The V call is TRBV7-9, the J call TRBJ1-4; D remains unclear. The CDR3 is 14 residues long. V gave up 2 bases and J gave up 8 bases, with 12 bases separating them. The germline gives CDR1 SEHNR, CDR2 FQNEAQ (reference sequence). The CDR3 DNA reads as TGTGCCAGCAGCTTAAGTGGGCCTAGGGAAAAACTGTTTTTT. It yields the protein CASSLSGPREKLFF.

V and J are TRBV30 and TRBJ1-2; 8 bases line up with TRBD1. V shed 2 bases and J 5 bases; nucleotides not matched to a gene: 7. Looked up from germline, CDR1 is GTSNPN and CDR2 is SVGIG (reference sequence). The CDR3 extends over 14 amino acids. The CDR3 is CAWSRQGARYGYTF. DNA for the CDR3: TGTGCCTGGAGTCGGCAGGGGGCCCGGTATGGCTACACCTTC.

The rearrangement uses TRBV5-5 and TRBJ2-7; maybe TRBD1 (7 bases). V lost 0 bases, J lost 3 bases, and 13 bases lay in between. Germline CDR1 SGHKS, CDR2 YYEKEE (reference sequence). CDR3 size: 15 residues. The CDR3 is CASSLDAGQYYEQYF. In DNA form, the CDR3 reads TGTGCCAGCAGCTTGGATGCGGGACAGTACTACGAGCAGTACTTC.

The rearrangement joins TRBV6-6 to TRBJ1-1; D is possibly TRBD1 (6 bases). Germline V lookup: CDR1 MNHNY, CDR2 SVGAGI (reference sequence). This CDR3 has 14 residues. V lost 3 bases, J lost 1 base, and 9 bases lay in between. The DNA of the CDR3 is TGTGCCAGCAGTTATGGGGGCAAGAACACTGAAGCTTTCTTT. It encodes CASSYGGKNTEAFF.

This chain connects TRBV18 to TRBJ2-3, with unresolved D. This CDR3 is 16 amino acids long. V lost 5 bases and J lost 1, with 16 bases in between. The germline V gene has CDR1 KGHSH and CDR2 LQKENI. Here the CDR3 reads CASSSPEILGTDTQYF. In DNA, the CDR3 is TGTGCCAGCTCATCTCCCGAAATTCTCGGCACAGATACGCAGTATTTT.

V is TRBV7-9 and J is TRBJ2-3, with D perhaps matching TRBD1 or TRBD2 (6 bases each). CDR1 SEHNR and CDR2 FQNEAQ come from the germline V gene (reference sequence). The CDR3 is 14 residues long. The V end lost 5 bases, the J end lost 8 bases, and 17 bases lay between the germline ends. CDR3 coding DNA: TGTGCCAGCAGCCCAGGCTCGGGGGCAGGTACGCAGTATTTT. Residues: CASSPGSGAGTQYF.

This chain joins TRBV7-2 and TRBJ1-2, with 7 bases aligning to TRBD1. V dropped 7 bases and J dropped 4; count of bases not matched to a gene: 3. This CDR3 is built from 12 residues. In germline, CDR1 is SGHTA, CDR2 FQGNSA. The CDR3 DNA sequence: TGTGCCAGCACCCGGGACAGCTATGGCTACACCTTC. It yields the protein CASTRDSYGYTF.

V usage is TRBV27 and J usage is TRBJ2-2; D possibly corresponds to TRBD1 (6 bases). The germline CDR1 and CDR2 sequences are MNHEY and SMNVEV (reference sequence). This CDR3 is built from 15 residues. V gave up 4 bases and J gave up 5 bases, with 14 bases separating them. CDR3 sequence (DNA): TGTGCCAGCAGTTCAGGGGAATTGGGGACCGGGGAGCTGTTTTTT. This encodes CASSSGELGTGELFF.

Concerning this clone itself: The junction departs from the called germline gene at one end, perhaps through a read error. The chain has TRBV6-5 and TRBJ1-6; TRBD1 matches at 10 bases. Germline-derived CDR1 and CDR2 are MNHEY and SVGAGI. The CDR3 runs to 16 residues. In nucleotides, the CDR3 is TGTGCCAGCAATTACGACCCGGGACAGGGGAATTCACCCCTCCACTTT. Protein: CASNYDPGQGNSPLHF.

This clone was seen only a few times. The chain combines TRBV27 with TRBJ1-2; TRBD1 matches 8 bases. The CDR3 spans 14 residues. The germline V gene has CDR1 MNHEY and CDR2 SMNVEV (reference sequence). V lost 3 bases, J lost 7 bases, and 7 bases stayed unmatched. As DNA, the CDR3 is TGTGCCAGCAGTTTGACAGGACAGGGATCTGGCTACACCTTC. Amino acids: CASSLTGQGSGYTF.

The chain joins TRBV6-1 to TRBJ1-4; 9 positions agree with TRBD1. Germline CDR1 and CDR2: MNHNS and SASEGT. The CDR3 runs to 15 residues. Trimming at V came to 4 bases and at J to 5 bases, leaving 5 bases not matched to a gene. CDR3 nucleotide sequence: TGTGCCAGCAGTGTCGCCGGGACAGGGAATGAAAAACTGTTTTTT. This encodes CASSVAGTGNEKLFF.

This chain uses TRBV7-8 with TRBJ1-2; D is perhaps TRBD1 (6 bases). The germline V gene has CDR1 SGHVS and CDR2 FQNEAQ. Trimming shortened V by 5 bases and J by 2 bases, and 15 bases separated the two germline ends. This CDR3 spans 15 amino acids. CDR3 sequence reads: CASSPPWGLNYGYTF. CDR3 in DNA: TGTGCCAGCAGCCCCCCCTGGGGGCTCAACTATGGCTACACCTTC.

V and J are TRBV6-1 and TRBJ1-1; D is ambiguous. The CDR3 length is 14 residues. V was clipped by 6 bases and J by 5 bases, with 16 bases between them. From germline, CDR1 is MNHNS and CDR2 SASEGT. The DNA of the CDR3 is TGTGCCAGCAGCGCCGCCTGGGAAGGGACTGAAGCTTTCTTT. Translated: CASSAAWEGTEAFF.

The rearrangement links TRBV7-2 to TRBJ1-1; 7 positions match TRBD1. This CDR3 is 15 amino acids long. V shed 5 bases and J 4 bases; nucleotides not matched to a gene: 10. Germline lookup yields CDR1 SGHTA and CDR2 FQGNSA. CDR3 sequence (DNA): TGTGCCAGCAGCAACACAGGGGCGTTGGCCACTGAAGCTTTCTTT. Its protein product is CASSNTGALATEAFF.

J is TRBJ2-5 and V is TRBV5-1; the match to TRBD2 covers 13 bases. Germline V lookup: CDR1 SGHRS, CDR2 YFSETQ. This CDR3 is 18 amino acids long. The J segment lost 0 bases and the V segment lost 10 bases, leaving 15 bases of the junction unmatched. CDR3 sequence reads: CAEQTGLAGRFYQETQYF. DNA for the CDR3: TGCGCCGAACAGACGGGACTAGCGGGGCGCTTCTACCAAGAGACCCAGTACTTC.